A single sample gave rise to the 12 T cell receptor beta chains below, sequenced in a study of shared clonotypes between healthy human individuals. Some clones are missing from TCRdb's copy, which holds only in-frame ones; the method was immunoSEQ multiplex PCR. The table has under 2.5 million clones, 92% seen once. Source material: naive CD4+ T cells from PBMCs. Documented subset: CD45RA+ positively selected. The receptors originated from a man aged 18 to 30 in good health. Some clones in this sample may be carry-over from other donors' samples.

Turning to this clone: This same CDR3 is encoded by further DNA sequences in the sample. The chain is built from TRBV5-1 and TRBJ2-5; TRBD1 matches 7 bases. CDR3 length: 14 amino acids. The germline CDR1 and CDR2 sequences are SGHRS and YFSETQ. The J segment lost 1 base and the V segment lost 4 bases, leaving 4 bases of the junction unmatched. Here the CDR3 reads CASSHGTAQETQYF. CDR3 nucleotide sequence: TGCGCCAGCAGCCATGGGACAGCCCAAGAGACCCAGTACTTC.

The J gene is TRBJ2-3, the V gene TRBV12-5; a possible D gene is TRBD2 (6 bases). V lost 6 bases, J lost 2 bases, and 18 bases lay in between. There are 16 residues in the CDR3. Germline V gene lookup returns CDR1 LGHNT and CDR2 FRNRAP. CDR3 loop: CASGGDSPYDTDTQYF. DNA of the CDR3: TGTGCTAGTGGAGGGGACTCACCCTATGACACAGATACGCAGTATTTT.

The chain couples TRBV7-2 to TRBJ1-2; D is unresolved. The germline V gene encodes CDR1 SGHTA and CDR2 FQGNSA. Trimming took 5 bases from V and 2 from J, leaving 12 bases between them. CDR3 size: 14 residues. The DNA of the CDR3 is TGTGCCAGCAGCCAGATGATCTGGAACTATGGCTACACCTTC. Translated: CASSQMIWNYGYTF. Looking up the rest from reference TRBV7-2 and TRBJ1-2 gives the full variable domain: GAGVSQSPSNKVTEKGKDVELRCDPISGHTALYWYRQSLGQGLEFLIYFQGNSAPDKSGLPSDRFSAERTGGSVSTLTIQRTQQEDSAVYLCASSQMIWNYGYTFGSGTRLTVV.

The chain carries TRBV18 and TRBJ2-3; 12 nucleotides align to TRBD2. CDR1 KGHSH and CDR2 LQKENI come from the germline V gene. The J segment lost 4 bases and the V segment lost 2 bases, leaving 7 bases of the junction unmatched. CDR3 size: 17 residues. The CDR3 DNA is TGTGCCAGCTCACCATCTGCTAGCGGGAGGGCTCCAGATACGCAGTATTTT. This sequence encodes CASSPSASGRAPDTQYF.

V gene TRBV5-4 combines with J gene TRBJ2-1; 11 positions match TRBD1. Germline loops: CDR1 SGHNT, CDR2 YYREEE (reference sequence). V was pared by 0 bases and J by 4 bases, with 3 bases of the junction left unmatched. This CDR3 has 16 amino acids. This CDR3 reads CASSLAGQGAYNEQFF. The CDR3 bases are TGTGCCAGCAGCTTGGCCGGACAGGGGGCTTACAATGAGCAGTTCTTC.

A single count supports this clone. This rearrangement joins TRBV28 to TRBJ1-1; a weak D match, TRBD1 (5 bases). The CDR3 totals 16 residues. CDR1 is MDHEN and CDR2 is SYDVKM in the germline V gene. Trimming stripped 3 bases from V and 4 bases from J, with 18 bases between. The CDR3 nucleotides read TGTGCCAGCAGTTTTGCGGGGGAGGAGGTTATCACTGAAGCTTTCTTT. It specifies CASSFAGEEVITEAFF.

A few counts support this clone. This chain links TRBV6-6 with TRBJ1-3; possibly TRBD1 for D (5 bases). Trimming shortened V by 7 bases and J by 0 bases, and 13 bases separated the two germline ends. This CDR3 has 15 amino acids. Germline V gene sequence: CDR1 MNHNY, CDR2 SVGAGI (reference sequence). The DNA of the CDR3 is TGTGCCAGCACCCCGAGGGGCCTCTCTGGAAACACCATATATTTT. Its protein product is CASTPRGLSGNTIYF.

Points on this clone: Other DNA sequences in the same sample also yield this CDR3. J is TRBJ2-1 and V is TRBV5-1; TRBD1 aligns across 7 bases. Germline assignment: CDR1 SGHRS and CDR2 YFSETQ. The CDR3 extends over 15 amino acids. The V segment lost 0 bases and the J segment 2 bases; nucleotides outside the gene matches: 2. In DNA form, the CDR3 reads TGCGCCAGCAGCTTGGGACAGGGCCCCTACAATGAGCAGTTCTTC. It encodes CASSLGQGPYNEQFF.

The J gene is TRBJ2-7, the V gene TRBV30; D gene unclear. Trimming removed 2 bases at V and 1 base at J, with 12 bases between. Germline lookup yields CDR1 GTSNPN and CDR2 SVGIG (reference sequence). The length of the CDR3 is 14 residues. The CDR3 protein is CAWSPETGSYEQYF. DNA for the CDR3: TGTGCCTGGAGTCCAGAGACTGGATCCTACGAGCAGTACTTC. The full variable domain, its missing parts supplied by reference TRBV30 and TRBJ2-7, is SQTIHQWPATLVQPVGSPLSLECTVEGTSNPNLYWYRQAAGRGLQLLFYSVGIGQISSEVPQNLSASRPQDRQFILSSKKLLLSDSGFYLCAWSPETGSYEQYFGPGTRLTVT.

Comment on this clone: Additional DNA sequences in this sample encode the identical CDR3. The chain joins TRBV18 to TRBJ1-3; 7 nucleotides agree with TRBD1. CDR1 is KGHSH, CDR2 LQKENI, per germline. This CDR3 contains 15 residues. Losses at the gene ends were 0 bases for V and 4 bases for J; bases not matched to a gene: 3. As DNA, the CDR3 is TGTGCCAGCTCACCACCGACAGGGTCCGGAAACACCATATATTTT. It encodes CASSPPTGSGNTIYF.

Here the CDR3 DNA reads TGTGCCAGCAGTATACCAGGGGGCAAACTGTTTTTT. Protein: CASSIPGGKLFF. The rearrangement uses TRBV27 and TRBJ1-4; 8 bases fit TRBD1. Germline V gives CDR1 MNHEY, CDR2 SMNVEV (reference sequence). Trimming removed 5 bases from V and 11 bases from J; junction bases left unmatched: 4. The CDR3 has 12 residues.

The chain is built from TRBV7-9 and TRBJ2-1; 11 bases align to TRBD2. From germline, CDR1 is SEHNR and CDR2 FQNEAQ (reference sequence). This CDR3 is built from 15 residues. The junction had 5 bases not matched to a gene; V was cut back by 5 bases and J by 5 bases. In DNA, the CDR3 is TGTGCCAGCAGCACTAGCGGGGGATTGAACAATGAGCAGTTCTTC. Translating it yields CASSTSGGLNNEQFF.